This passage covers 3 T cell receptor beta chains from one sample sequenced in a study of immune evolution from preneoplasia to lung adenocarcinoma. Profiled with immunoSEQ multiplex PCR; TCRdb holds only in-frame clones, not every one. The table lists under 5,000 clones, over 70% of them singletons. Sequences were obtained from FFPE adjacent normal lung tissue. Receptors originate from a donor of 70 years or more with lung adenocarcinoma.

The V and J genes are TRBV19 and TRBJ1-3; tentative D call: TRBD1 (5 bases). CDR1 and CDR2 (germline): LNHDA, SQIVND (reference sequence). V lost 5 bases, J lost 1 base, and 12 bases lay in between. The CDR3 loop spans 15 amino acids. The CDR3 protein is CASSPTGVSGNTIYF. For the CDR3, the DNA is TGTGCCAGTAGTCCAACAGGAGTTTCTGGAAACACCATATATTTT.

This clone appeared once. This chain connects TRBV7-2 to TRBJ1-2; D not resolved. There are 11 residues in the CDR3. Germline CDR1 SGHTA, CDR2 FQGNSA. Trimming cost V 0 bases and J 4 bases, with 0 bases left between them. In DNA, the CDR3 is TGTGCCAGCAGCTTAGCCTATGGCTACACCTTC. This codes for CASSLAYGYTF.

The gene calls are TRBV5-1 and TRBJ2-5, with D perhaps TRBD2 (6 bases). With 6 bases removed from V and 5 bases from J, the gap between germline ends came to 14 bases. The CDR3 runs 13 residues. The germline V gene has CDR1 SGHRS and CDR2 YFSETQ. CDR3 bases: TGCGCCAGCAACGAGGGAGGAAGGGAGACCCAGTACTTC. Translated, it gives CASNEGGRETQYF. Filled out from reference TRBV5-1 and TRBJ2-5, the complete variable domain reads KAGVTQTPRYLIKTRGQQVTLSCSPISGHRSVSWYQQTPGQGLQFLFEYFSETQRNKGNFPGRFSGRQFSNSRSEMNVSTLELGDSALYLCASNEGGRETQYFGPGTRLLVL.